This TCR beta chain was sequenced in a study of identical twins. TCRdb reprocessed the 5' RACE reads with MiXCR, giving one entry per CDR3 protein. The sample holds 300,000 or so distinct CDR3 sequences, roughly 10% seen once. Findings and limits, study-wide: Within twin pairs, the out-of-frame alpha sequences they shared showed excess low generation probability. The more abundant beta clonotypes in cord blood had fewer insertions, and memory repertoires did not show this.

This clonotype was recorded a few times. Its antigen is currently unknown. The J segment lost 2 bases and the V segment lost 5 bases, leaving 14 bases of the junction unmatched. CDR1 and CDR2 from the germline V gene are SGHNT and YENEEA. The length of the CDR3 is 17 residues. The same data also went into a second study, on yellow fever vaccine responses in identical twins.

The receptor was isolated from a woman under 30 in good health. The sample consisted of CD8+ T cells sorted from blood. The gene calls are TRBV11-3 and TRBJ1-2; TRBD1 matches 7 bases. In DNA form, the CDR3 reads TGTGCCAGCAGCCATCGAATTACAGGGGTTCGGAACTATGGCTACACCTTC. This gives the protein CASSHRITGVRNYGYTF.